Following are 28 T cell receptor beta chains from one sample sequenced in a study of CD8+ T cells in alopecia areata. Investigators isolated RNA and reverse transcribed it into cDNA to act as the sequencing template. Sequenced by immunoSEQ multiplex PCR; TCRdb stores in-frame clones only, minus some. The sample consists of some 95,000 clones, around 40% of them appearing once. Regarding treatment: oral pan-JAK inhibitor, 5-10 mg twice daily. The sample consisted of CD8+ T cells sorted from blood, taken at week 24, from a patient treated with tofacitinib. These TCRs come from a human donor with alopecia areata.

The chain's CDR3 is CASSQGPYNEQFF. CDR3 nucleotide sequence: TGCGCCAGCAGCCAAGGTCCATACAATGAGCAGTTCTTC. The V and J genes are TRBV4-3 and TRBJ2-1, with no clear D. Germline CDR1 reads LGHNA; CDR2 reads YSLEER. This CDR3 is 13 amino acids long. Trimming stripped 1 base from V and 4 bases from J, with 5 bases between.

The gene calls are TRBV7-2 and TRBJ2-3; D remains unclear. The V gene's germline CDR1 is SGHTA and CDR2 FQGNSA. V was clipped by 3 bases and J by 6 bases, with 13 bases between them. The CDR3 extends over 14 amino acids. The CDR3 is CASSLGRDTDTQYF. In DNA, the CDR3 is TGTGCCAGCAGCTTGGGCAGAGATACGGATACGCAGTATTTT.

J is TRBJ2-5 and V is TRBV7-9; 8 bases fit TRBD1. V dropped 4 bases and J dropped 3; count of bases not matched to a gene: 7. The CDR3 extends over 15 amino acids. Germline CDR1 SEHNR, CDR2 FQNEAQ (reference sequence). The CDR3 coding sequence is TGTGCCAGCAGCTCGCTCTTGGACAGGGAAGAGACCCAGTACTTC. It is translated as CASSSLLDREETQYF.

The chain combines TRBV5-6 with TRBJ2-5; weak D call: TRBD2 (6 bases). The CDR3 contains 17 residues. The V end was cut by 0 bases, the J end by 1 base, with 16 bases between. Germline V gene lookup returns CDR1 SGHDT and CDR2 YYEEEE. The chain's CDR3 is CASSLARRGRIQETQYF. The CDR3 DNA is TGTGCCAGCAGCTTGGCCCGGAGGGGCAGGATCCAAGAGACCCAGTACTTC.

The sample holds a few counts of this clone. The chain recombines TRBV5-1 with TRBJ2-7; 7 bases agree with TRBD1. The length of the CDR3 is 13 residues. V shed 7 bases and J 3 bases; nucleotides not matched to a gene: 7. CDR1 SGHRS and CDR2 YFSETQ come from the germline V gene. CDR3 bases: TGCGCCAGCTCCGGGACAGCCGACTACGAGCAGTACTTC. Protein product: CASSGTADYEQYF.

The chain links TRBV5-1 to TRBJ2-6; D gene ambiguous. The CDR3 totals 15 residues. Between the trimmed V and J ends, which lost 4 bases and 4 bases, there was a span of 12 bases. The germline V gene has CDR1 SGHRS and CDR2 YFSETQ. DNA for the CDR3: TGCGCCAGCAGCCGATACCTGGAGGGGGCCAACGTCCTGACTTTC. Amino acid sequence: CASSRYLEGANVLTF.

The J gene is TRBJ2-2, the V gene TRBV29-1; D possibly corresponds to TRBD1 (5 bases). The CDR3 covers 13 residues. Germline assignment: CDR1 SQVTM and CDR2 ANQGSEA. V was cut by 8 bases and J by 3 bases, with 13 bases left in between. The chain's CDR3 is CSCIQGYTGELFF. CDR3 sequence (DNA): TGCAGCTGCATCCAGGGCTACACCGGGGAGCTGTTTTTT.

The chain links TRBV27 to TRBJ1-1, with D uncertain. CDR3 length: 13 residues. Germline CDR1 and CDR2: MNHEY and SMNVEV (reference sequence). V lost 6 bases, J lost 4 bases, and 12 bases lay in between. The CDR3 DNA sequence: TGTGCCAGCAGCCTGACACCCCGCACTGAAGCTTTCTTT. It yields the protein CASSLTPRTEAFF.

This clone was observed a handful of times. The J gene is TRBJ2-5, the V gene TRBV7-9; 8 nucleotides line up with TRBD2. The CDR3 loop spans 14 amino acids. Germline-derived CDR1 and CDR2 are SEHNR and FQNEAQ (reference sequence). Trimming cost V 5 bases and J 2 bases; bases outside gene matches: 4. Here the CDR3 reads CASSPGLDQETQYF. The CDR3 coding sequence is TGTGCCAGCAGCCCGGGACTAGATCAAGAGACCCAGTACTTC.

The chain has TRBV9 and TRBJ2-2; 9 nucleotides match TRBD1. CDR1 is SGDLS and CDR2 is YYNGEE in the germline V gene. V trimming: 4 bases; J trimming: 9 bases; junction bases outside the gene matches: 7. The CDR3 sequence is 14 residues long. The CDR3 reads CASSLGQGLRELFF. The CDR3 DNA reads TGTGCCAGCAGCCTCGGACAGGGGTTAAGGGAGCTGTTTTTT.

The chain is built from TRBV6-5 and TRBJ1-5; 7 bases map to TRBD1. The V and J ends lost 4 bases and 3 bases, in that order; junction bases with no gene match: 6. Germline V gives CDR1 MNHEY, CDR2 SVGAGI. The CDR3 loop spans 15 amino acids. DNA of the CDR3: TGTGCCAGCAGTTGGGACAGAACTACCAATCAGCCCCAGCATTTT. This sequence encodes CASSWDRTTNQPQHF.

This chain uses TRBV6-1 with TRBJ2-7; D not certain. V lost 3 bases and J lost 0, with 15 bases in between. The CDR3 is made up of 16 amino acids. CDR1 is MNHNS, CDR2 SASEGT, per germline. The CDR3 DNA follows: TGTGCCAGCAGTGACCCCCGGCAGGTCAGCTCCTACGAGCAGTACTTC. It codes for CASSDPRQVSSYEQYF.

The gene calls are TRBV19 and TRBJ2-1; 7 positions match TRBD2. There are 14 residues in the CDR3. V trimming: 10 bases; J trimming: 4 bases; junction bases outside the gene matches: 10. Germline V gene sequence: CDR1 LNHDA, CDR2 SQIVND (reference sequence). CDR3 region: CAISTGTTYNEQFF. CDR3 coding DNA: TGTGCCATCTCAACCGGGACTACTTACAATGAGCAGTTCTTC. The full variable domain, completed using reference TRBV19 and TRBJ2-1, is DGGITQSPKYLFRKEGQNVTLSCEQNLNHDAMYWYRQDPGQGLRLIYYSQIVNDFQKGDIAEGYSVSREKKESFPLTVTSAQKNPTAFYLCAISTGTTYNEQFFGPGTRLTVL.

This chain uses TRBV19 with TRBJ1-1; TRBD1 aligns across 8 bases. This CDR3 comprises 13 residues. Looked up from germline, CDR1 is LNHDA and CDR2 is SQIVND (reference sequence). J was trimmed by 6 bases and V by 3 bases; bases with no gene match: 3. The DNA of the CDR3 is TGTGCCAGTAGTATCATGACAGGGGCTGAAGCTTTCTTT. Translated, it gives CASSIMTGAEAFF.

DNA for the CDR3: TGCGCCAGCAGCCAAACTCCGGGAGGTGGCTGGGAGACCCAGTACTTC. It translates to CASSQTPGGGWETQYF. The rearrangement joins TRBV4-1 to TRBJ2-5; 7 bases align to TRBD2. Germline CDR1 MGHRA, CDR2 YSYEKL. The CDR3 contains 16 residues. V trimming: 2 bases; J trimming: 5 bases; junction bases outside the gene matches: 11.

The chain carries TRBV11-1 and TRBJ2-3; TRBD2 agrees at 13 bases. Unmatched junction bases numbered 17, after V lost 5 bases and J lost 6 bases. CDR3 size: 19 residues. CDR1 is SGHAT, CDR2 FQDESV, per germline (reference sequence). CDR3 nucleotides: TGTGCCAGCAGCAATAGTCCCTCCAGGACTAGCGGGAGTTTGGATACGCAGTATTTT. This codes for CASSNSPSRTSGSLDTQYF.

This clone was found a few times. J is TRBJ2-7 and V is TRBV7-9, with 11 bases that match TRBD1. J was trimmed by 7 bases and V by 6 bases; bases with no gene match: 8. CDR3 length: 14 residues. Germline CDR1 is SEHNR and CDR2 is FQNEAQ (reference sequence). The CDR3: CASSRPGQGGEQYF. The CDR3 DNA is TGTGCCAGCAGTCGACCGGGACAGGGGGGAGAGCAGTACTTC.

This clone was seen more than once but under ten times. The chain uses TRBV15 and TRBJ2-3; D is ambiguous. CDR3 length: 15 residues. The ends were cut back, 2 bases at V and 4 bases at J, with 13 bases in the middle. From germline, CDR1 is LNHNV and CDR2 YYDKDF (reference sequence). The CDR3 nucleotides read TGTGCCACCAGCAGATCCGAAGGCTCCCCAGATACGCAGTATTTT. As protein: CATSRSEGSPDTQYF.

This sequence joins TRBV5-1 and TRBJ1-4; no clear D. Germline V gives CDR1 SGHRS, CDR2 YFSETQ. V was clipped by 0 bases and J by 4 bases, with 7 bases between them. This CDR3 spans 14 amino acids. This chain's CDR3 is CASSLEGDNEKLFF. In nucleotides, the CDR3 is TGCGCCAGCAGCTTGGAGGGTGATAATGAAAAACTGTTTTTT.

In its sample, this clone was seen a few times. The gene calls are TRBV30 and TRBJ1-2; possibly TRBD1 for D (6 bases). This CDR3 contains 13 residues. The ends were cut back, 7 bases at V and 2 bases at J, with 14 bases in the middle. The germline V gene encodes CDR1 GTSNPN and CDR2 SVGIG (reference sequence). DNA of the CDR3: TGTGCCTTGGACAGCCATCCCAACTATGGCTACACCTTC. It yields the protein CALDSHPNYGYTF.

Only a few counts were recorded for this clone. The gene calls are TRBV6-1 and TRBJ2-1; 8 nucleotides agree with TRBD2. J gave up 7 bases and V 7 bases, and 6 bases lay outside the gene matches. Germline CDR1 is MNHNS and CDR2 is SASEGT. This CDR3 comprises 13 residues. The CDR3 loop reads CASTHGGGNEQFF. CDR3 in DNA: TGTGCCAGCACCCACGGGGGGGGTAATGAGCAGTTCTTC.

The J gene is TRBJ1-3, the V gene TRBV5-4, with D maybe TRBD1 (5 bases). CDR1 is SGHNT, CDR2 YYREEE, per germline (reference sequence). The CDR3 totals 16 residues. V was trimmed by 2 bases and J by 1 base, leaving 13 bases between them. CDR3 bases: TGTGCCAGCAGCTTAATTGGGGCTAATTCTGGAAACACCATATATTTT. It encodes CASSLIGANSGNTIYF.

This clone turned up a few times. This chain connects TRBV6-5 to TRBJ2-2; D gene unclear. The CDR3 covers 12 residues. CDR1 and CDR2 (germline): MNHEY, SVGAGI. V lost 5 bases and J 5 bases, leaving 6 bases between the germline ends. Written as DNA, the CDR3 is TGTGCCAGCAGTCCCCGGACCGGGGAGCTGTTTTTT. Amino acids: CASSPRTGELFF.

This clone was seen repeatedly, ten times or more. The rearrangement links TRBV10-2 to TRBJ2-7; 8 bases agree with TRBD2. The length of the CDR3 is 14 residues. Germline assignment: CDR1 WSHSY and CDR2 SAAADI. Trimming removed 2 bases from V and 2 bases from J; junction bases left unmatched: 2. The CDR3 loop reads CASSEREGPYEQYF. Here the CDR3 DNA reads TGCGCCAGCAGTGAGCGGGAGGGCCCCTACGAGCAGTACTTC.

This clone appeared a few times. The chain recombines TRBV11-2 with TRBJ2-3, with D possibly being TRBD1 or TRBD2 (6 bases each). V lost 5 bases, J lost 6 bases, and 21 bases lay in between. There are 16 residues in the CDR3. CDR1 and CDR2 (germline): SGHAT, FQNNGV. CDR3 sequence reads: CASSGSGAPTRDTQYF. The DNA for the CDR3 is TGTGCCAGCAGCGGCTCGGGGGCTCCAACAAGGGATACGCAGTATTTT.

This clone came up a few times. This chain links TRBV30 with TRBJ1-2, with unresolved D. The germline V gene encodes CDR1 GTSNPN and CDR2 SVGIG (reference sequence). The CDR3 is 14 amino acids. V lost 5 bases, J lost 5 bases, and 18 bases lay in between. The CDR3 loop is CAWSPSRNGYGYTF. The CDR3 DNA sequence: TGTGCCTGGTCCCCCTCGCGCAACGGGTATGGCTACACCTTC.

The J gene is TRBJ2-1, the V gene TRBV5-6; no reliable D call. This CDR3 has 12 residues. Trimming removed 6 bases from V and 7 bases from J, with 11 bases in between. Germline-derived CDR1 and CDR2 are SGHDT and YYEEEE. Here the CDR3 reads CASTGRWNEQFF. CDR3 nucleotide sequence: TGTGCCAGCACTGGACGTTGGAATGAGCAGTTCTTC.

The genes are TRBV25-1 and TRBJ2-6; maybe TRBD2 (6 bases). Germline values: CDR1 MGHDK, CDR2 SYGVNS. The CDR3 totals 17 residues. V was trimmed by 9 bases and J by 1 base, leaving 19 bases between them. The CDR3 DNA follows: TGTGCCAGGGCCCTCCGGGTCGGGGGATCTGGGGCCAACGTCCTGACTTTC. It yields the protein CARALRVGGSGANVLTF.